A selection of T cell receptor beta chains follows, all from one sample in a study of T cell responses to AZD1222 COVID-19 vaccine. The table came from immunoSEQ multiplex PCR; TCRdb's copy has only in-frame clones and leaves some out. The repertoire has some 150,000 clones, roughly nine tenths of them found once; the top ten carry about 7%. The sample was peripheral blood, taken after recovery from COVID-19. The receptor source for this set is an adult who had recovered from COVID-19. The CDR3 runs from the conserved cysteine through the conserved F or W. A D gene is named only where the DNA matches it firmly. Size tells how often a clone was seen (once, few, many) or the class of an expanded clone, and some rows leave it out.

D,V,J,size,CDR3,DNA
-,TRBV19,TRBJ1-4,-,CASSPTGLPEKLFF,TGTGCCAGTAGTCCTACGGGCCTACCTGAAAAACTGTTTTTT
TRBD1,TRBV19,TRBJ2-1,-,CASSTGGSYNEQFF,TGTGCCAGTAGCACAGGGGGCTCCTACAATGAGCAGTTCTTC
-,TRBV18,TRBJ2-4,-,CASSPSWGKNIQYF,TGTGCCAGCTCACCCTCCTGGGGTAAAAACATTCAGTACTTC
-,TRBV27,TRBJ2-1,-,CASSLSVYNEQFF,TGTGCCAGCAGTTTAAGTGTCTACAATGAGCAGTTCTTC
-,TRBV28,TRBJ1-1,-,CASIPDFKNTEAFF,TGTGCCAGCATCCCGGATTTCAAGAACACTGAAGCTTTCTTT
TRBD1,TRBV13,TRBJ1-2,-,CASSLGTGSYLYGYTF,TGTGCCAGCAGCTTAGGGACAGGGTCTTACCTATATGGCTACACCTTC
TRBD2,TRBV2,TRBJ2-7,-,CASGILAGPYEQYF,TGTGCCAGCGGGATACTAGCGGGACCCTACGAGCAGTACTTC
-,TRBV5-4,TRBJ1-3,-,CASSPGLGIGNTIYF,TGTGCCAGCAGCCCCGGTCTGGGGATAGGAAACACCATATATTTT
TRBD2,TRBV4-3,TRBJ2-3,few,CASSQDLRGGGTDTQYF,TGCGCCAGCAGCCAAGATCTACGGGGGGGCGGCACAGATACGCAGTATTTT
-,TRBV29-1,TRBJ2-7,-,CSVEDLGGRGYF,TGCAGCGTTGAAGATCTGGGGGGCCGGGGGTACTTC
-,TRBV6-2/TRBV6-3,TRBJ2-3,-,CASSTPLTSTDTQYF,TGTGCCAGCAGCACGCCATTAACTAGCACAGATACGCAGTATTTT
-,TRBV29-1,TRBJ2-7,-,CSAYLLSSSYEQYF,TGCAGCGCCTACCTCCTAAGTTCCTCCTACGAGCAGTACTTC
TRBD1,TRBV6-2/TRBV6-3,TRBJ2-7,-,CASSYSRGRNYEQYF,TGTGCCAGCAGTTACAGCAGGGGGCGCAACTACGAGCAGTACTTC
TRBD1,TRBV9,TRBJ1-5,-,CASSGGTGTGQPQHF,TGTGCCAGCAGCGGGGGGACAGGGACCGGTCAGCCCCAGCATTTT
-,TRBV5-6,TRBJ1-1,-,CASSRRRTGNTEAFF,TGTGCCAGCAGCCGACGTCGGACGGGGAACACTGAAGCTTTCTTT
TRBD1,TRBV29-1,TRBJ2-3,-,CSVNTGGFSTDTQYF,TGCAGCGTCAATACAGGGGGCTTCAGCACAGATACGCAGTATTTT
TRBD1,TRBV6-1,TRBJ1-5,-,CASSGDRGQSNQPQHF,TGTGCCAGCAGTGGTGACAGGGGGCAGAGCAATCAGCCCCAGCATTTT
TRBD2,TRBV5-4,TRBJ2-1,-,CASSLAMASGRDEQFF,TGTGCCAGCAGCTTGGCTATGGCTAGCGGGAGAGATGAGCAGTTCTTC
-,TRBV19,TRBJ2-1,-,CASNKGMFTYNEQFF,TGTGCCAGTAATAAGGGGATGTTTACCTACAATGAGCAGTTCTTC
-,TRBV10-1,TRBJ2-2,-,CASRTPTSRDTGELFF,TGCGCCAGCAGAACCCCGACAAGTAGGGACACCGGGGAGCTGTTTTTT
-,TRBV9,TRBJ1-3,-,CASSLTGDSSGNTIYF,TGTGCCAGCAGCTTAACAGGTGACAGCTCTGGAAACACCATATATTTT
-,TRBV3-1/TRBV3-2,TRBJ2-3,-,CARKTDTQYF,TGTGCCAGAAAGACAGATACGCAGTATTTT
-,TRBV7-9,TRBJ2-6,-,CASSLGRVSGANVLTF,TGTGCCAGCAGCTTGGGCCGGGTCTCTGGGGCCAACGTCCTGACTTTC
-,TRBV3-1/TRBV3-2,TRBJ1-1,-,CASSQRSGGFTEAFF,TGTGCCAGCAGCCAACGGTCCGGGGGGTTCACTGAAGCTTTCTTT
TRBD2,TRBV5-6,TRBJ2-1,once,CASTRTSGSLWVDEQFF,TGTGCCAGCACCCGGACTAGCGGGAGTCTATGGGTCGACGAGCAGTTCTTC
-,TRBV10-1,TRBJ2-1,-,CASSESQIEGSEQFF,TGCGCCAGCAGTGAGTCGCAGATTGAGGGTAGTGAGCAGTTCTTC
-,TRBV5-4,TRBJ2-3,-,CASSLGAPEGTQYF,TGTGCCAGCAGCTTGGGGGCTCCTGAGGGGACGCAGTATTTT
TRBD1,TRBV24-1,TRBJ1-5,once,CATSGPLDRDSNQPQHF,TGTGCCACCAGTGGGCCGCTAGACAGGGATAGCAATCAGCCCCAGCATTTT
TRBD1,TRBV9,TRBJ1-1,-,CASSPDRDNTEAFF,TGTGCCAGCAGCCCCGACAGGGATAATACTGAAGCTTTCTTT
-,TRBV5-4,TRBJ2-3,-,CASRGGTESTDTQYF,TGTGCCAGCAGGGGCGGGACAGAAAGCACAGATACGCAGTATTTT
TRBD1,TRBV3-1/TRBV3-2,TRBJ1-1,few,CASSFRTGLNAFF,TGTGCCAGCAGCTTTCGGACAGGGTTAAACGCTTTCTTT
-,TRBV4-1,TRBJ1-4,-,CASSQDGRLEKLFF,TGCGCCAGCAGCCAAGATGGGCGGTTAGAAAAACTGTTTTTT
-,TRBV6-1,TRBJ1-4,-,CASSEGSTEWMGKLFF,TGTGCCAGCAGTGAAGGATCCACAGAATGGATGGGAAAACTGTTTTTT
-,TRBV6-1,TRBJ2-7,-,CASSDLQGREQYF,TGTGCCAGCAGTGACCTACAGGGACGCGAGCAGTACTTC
-,TRBV3-1/TRBV3-2,TRBJ1-2,-,CASSFQGQGNYGYTF,TGTGCCAGCAGCTTTCAAGGTCAGGGAAACTATGGCTACACCTTC
TRBD2,TRBV10-3,TRBJ2-3,-,CAIKESGGSDTQYF,TGTGCCATCAAAGAGAGCGGGGGGTCAGATACGCAGTATTTT
-,TRBV3-1/TRBV3-2,TRBJ1-4,-,CASSQDWGANEKLFF,TGTGCCAGCAGCCAAGATTGGGGGGCGAATGAAAAACTGTTTTTT
TRBD2,TRBV9,TRBJ2-7,-,CASTPGLDRYEQYF,TGTGCCAGCACCCCGGGACTAGACCGGTACGAGCAGTACTTC
-,TRBV20-1,TRBJ2-2,-,CSVEGFGELFF,TGCAGTGTTGAGGGATTCGGGGAGCTGTTTTTT
-,TRBV4-1,TRBJ2-5,once,CASSQQGETQYF,TGCGCCAGCAGCCAACAGGGAGAGACCCAGTACTTC
-,TRBV11-1,TRBJ2-7,-,CASSLGSLQFEQYF,TGTGCCAGCAGCTTAGGGAGCCTCCAGTTCGAGCAGTACTTC
TRBD1,TRBV6-5,TRBJ2-7,-,CASRSDRDNEQYF,TGTGCCAGCAGATCCGACAGGGACAACGAGCAGTACTTC
TRBD2,TRBV20-1,TRBJ2-3,-,CSASERGSTDTQYF,TGCAGTGCTAGTGAGCGGGGTAGCACAGATACGCAGTATTTT
TRBD1,TRBV24-1,TRBJ2-3,-,CATSADRGPQDTQYF,TGTGCCACCAGTGCTGACAGGGGACCTCAAGATACGCAGTATTTT
-,TRBV21-1,TRBJ2-2,once,CASTPPGNTGELFF,TGTGCCAGCACCCCACCTGGTAATACCGGGGAGCTGTTTTTT
TRBD1,TRBV5-6,TRBJ1-2,-,CASSLDRGPLIYGYTF,TGTGCCAGCAGCCTCGACAGGGGGCCGCTTATCTATGGCTACACCTTC
-,TRBV9,TRBJ2-2,-,CASSVENPGELFF,TGTGCCAGCAGCGTAGAGAATCCCGGGGAGCTGTTTTTT
TRBD1,TRBV5-1,TRBJ2-1,few,CASSVGTGATHNEQFF,TGCGCCAGCAGCGTTGGGACAGGAGCCACCCACAATGAGCAGTTCTTC
TRBD2,TRBV28,TRBJ2-5,-,CASSFGGVQETQYF,TGTGCCAGCAGTTTTGGGGGGGTCCAAGAGACCCAGTACTTC
-,TRBV28,TRBJ1-1,-,CASSIPTVNTEAFF,TGTGCCAGCAGTATACCGACGGTGAACACTGAAGCTTTCTTT
-,TRBV2,TRBJ1-1,-,CASKATPRGEAFF,TGTGCCAGCAAGGCAACACCCCGGGGTGAAGCTTTCTTT